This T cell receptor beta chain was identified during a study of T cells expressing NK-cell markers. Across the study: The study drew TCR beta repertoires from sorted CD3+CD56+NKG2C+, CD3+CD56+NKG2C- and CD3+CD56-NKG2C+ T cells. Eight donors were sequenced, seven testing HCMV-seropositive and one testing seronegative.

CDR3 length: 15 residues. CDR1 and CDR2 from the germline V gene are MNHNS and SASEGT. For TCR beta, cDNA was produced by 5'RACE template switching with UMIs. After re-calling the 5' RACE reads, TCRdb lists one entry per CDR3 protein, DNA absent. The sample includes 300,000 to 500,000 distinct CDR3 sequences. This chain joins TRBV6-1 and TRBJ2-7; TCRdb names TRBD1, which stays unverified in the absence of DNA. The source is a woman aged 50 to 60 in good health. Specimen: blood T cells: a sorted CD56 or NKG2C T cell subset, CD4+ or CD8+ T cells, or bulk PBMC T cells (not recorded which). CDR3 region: CASSRAGTGDYEQYF.